This record concerns one T cell receptor beta chain sequence. This clone was observed a handful of times. Its antigen is still unknown. No base-level quality is on record; no much larger clone is a single base apart. The time point label for this specimen denotes: after neoadjuvant nivolumab, at surgical resection. Patients were newly diagnosed with stage II-IVA oral cavity squamous cell carcinoma and had received no prior systemic or radiation treatment. Everyone in the cohort had locally advanced, HPV-negative oral cavity squamous cell carcinoma. Samples came from a longitudinal correlative study of a single-arm phase II trial of neoadjuvant nivolumab in oral cavity squamous cell carcinoma. Genomic DNA-based TCRbeta sequencing was performed on subject-matched pre- and post-treatment PBMCs and tumors from three responders and three non-responders. For tumor tissue, genomic DNA extraction relied on the Maxwell RSC DNA from Tissue kit.

The junction carries 17 bases between V and J, which are trimmed by 4 bases and 7 bases respectively. Reading the germline V gene gives CDR1 SGHTA and CDR2 FQGNSA. The CDR3 starts with the cysteine, ends with the phenylalanine, and has 14 residues. Only the CDR3 DNA stays, 42 bases, in frame from base 1. For survey sequencing of tumor libraries, mostly roughly 5.2 ug of input genomic DNA was used, and two replicates were run per sample. TCRbeta libraries were prepared with the immunoSEQ hsTCRbeta kit according to the manufacturer's instructions. The completed libraries were mixed into a single pool at 3 nM, then sequenced with an Illumina NovaSeq 6000 S4 flow cell. The authors' analysis ran thus. The immunoSEQ Analyzer was used for raw data preprocessing and quality control. The analysis was limited to productive rearrangements, and each clonotype was defined by a unique CDR3 amino acid sequence. Repertoire clonality was estimated as the Gini-Simpson index, computed with the R package tcR. Gini indices were compared with Student's t test, and associations with tumor size change were assessed by Pearson correlation. The immuneACCESS repertoire file appears here via TCRdb, limited to in-frame rearrangements. These files lack a portion of the clones; in checked studies, under half of the deficit traces to unresolved V genes, and the cause of the others is not known. V, J and clone size derive from that table, while D and trimming were established from the DNA sequence. The sample table records tens of thousands of clones; more than 35% of these occur just once. Approximately 15% of the sample is in the top ten clones.

The record originates from a study of neoadjuvant anti-PD-1 for oral cavity cancer (dated by TCRdb to the early 2020s). Background for the entire study: Before curative-intent surgical resection, most patients were given three to four biweekly doses of nivolumab at 3 mg/kg. There were 12 patients in the parent correlative cohort, and the response rate was about 36%. Patients without progression received a fourth nivolumab dose around day 43 and underwent definitive surgical resection on days 50-56. Responders were defined as patients with complete response, partial response or stable disease by RECIST 1.1; non-responders were defined as patients with progression. Summary of the overall study and its limitations: Greater tumor shrinkage was correlated with larger post-treatment sizes of preexisting intratumoral clones, suggesting that expansion of preexisting clones contributed to response. Only a few patients per response group were included in the TCR analyses, and larger cohorts for validation were called for by the authors. Higher pretreatment blood Treg/Th17 ratios correlated with higher pretreatment blood TCRbeta clonality and lower post-treatment tumor TCRbeta clonality.

The chain is assembled from TRBV7-2 and TRBJ2-7; no D gene is confidently identified. The material sequenced was tumor tissue, taken after nivolumab (anti-PD-1) treatment. The TCR originated in a person between 40 and 85 years old with oral cavity squamous cell carcinoma. The sequenced DNA is TGTGCCAGCAGCTCCCGTCACTCGAACTTGGAGCAGTACTTC. Its amino acids are CASSSRHSNLEQYF.